These T cell receptor beta chains were read from a single sample in a study of blood T cell repertoires in COVID-19. The repertoire was sequenced with immunoSEQ multiplex PCR; TCRdb's copy has only in-frame clones and lacks some. The sample has 15,000 to 20,000 clones; roughly four fifths are singletons. The sample taken for sequencing was peripheral blood. These receptors were taken from a woman between 65 and 79 years old with active COVID-19. Both conserved end residues are part of each CDR3. Fields, in order: clone size, D gene, V gene, CDR3 length, J gene, CDR3 DNA, CDR3 protein. A D gene is named only where the DNA matches it firmly. Some rows have no size entry. The others give once, few or many, or a class for an expanded clone.

>few|-|TRBV7-3|14|TRBJ2-3
TGTGCCAGCAGCCCAACTGTTAGCGCCCTGGGGCAGTATTTT
CASSPTVSALGQYF
>-|TRBD2|TRBV9|15|TRBJ2-3
TGTGCCAGCAGCCCCCGGGAGGGCGAAACAGATACGCAGTATTTT
CASSPREGETDTQYF
>-|-|TRBV19|16|TRBJ2-1
TGTGCCAGTAGTACCGCAGGAGGGCAGTGTATCAATGAGCAGTTCTTC
CASSTAGGQCINEQFF
>-|-|TRBV25-1|14|TRBJ1-2
TGTGCCTCGCAAGGAGGGAGGGCTGGATATGGCTACACCTTC
CASQGGRAGYGYTF
>-|-|TRBV7-2|16|TRBJ1-1
TGTGCCAGCAGCTTACAATGGGGCAGTAGGGGAAAAGGGGCTTTCTTT
CASSLQWGSRGKGAFF
>-|TRBD1|TRBV12-5|14|TRBJ2-3
TGTGCTAGTGCGGCGGGACAGGCCGCAGATACGCAGTATTTT
CASAAGQAADTQYF
>-|TRBD1|TRBV5-6|17|TRBJ2-1
TGTGCCAGCAGCCCAAAAAGGCCCGGGACAGGGGGAAATGAGCAGTTCTTC
CASSPKRPGTGGNEQFF
>few|TRBD1|TRBV9|15|TRBJ2-7
TGTGCCAGCAGCGCCGGGACAGGGGGTTTCTACGAGCAGTACTTC
CASSAGTGGFYEQYF
>-|TRBD1|TRBV7-3|15|TRBJ2-2
TGTGCCAGCAGTCCCGACAGGGTCCACACCGGGGAGCTGTTTTTT
CASSPDRVHTGELFF
>once|-|TRBV7-3|15|TRBJ2-2
TGTGCCAGCAGCCCATATGCGTTGAACACCGGGGAGCTGTTTTTT
CASSPYALNTGELFF
>-|-|TRBV28|15|TRBJ1-3
TGTGCCAGCAGTTCTATCGACAGCTCTGGAAACACCATATATTTT
CASSSIDSSGNTIYF
>-|-|TRBV18|14|TRBJ1-6
TGTGCCAGCTCCCCCGGAGGGGCCGGTTCACCCCTCCACTTT
CASSPGGAGSPLHF
>-|TRBD1|TRBV7-2|14|TRBJ2-7
TGTGCCAGCAGCCGGACAGGGCACACCTACGAGCAGTACTTC
CASSRTGHTYEQYF
>-|TRBD1|TRBV7-3|13|TRBJ2-5
TGTGCCAGCAGCTCCGGGACAGGGGAGACCCAGTACTTC
CASSSGTGETQYF
>-|TRBD2|TRBV11-1|16|TRBJ2-3
TGTGCCAGCAGCTACCTAGCGGGAGTGGATATGGATACGCAGTATTTT
CASSYLAGVDMDTQYF
>-|-|TRBV29-1|18|TRBJ2-2
TGCAGCGTGCCACGCCCAGTCGGTGGGCACAAGAACACCGGGGAGCTGTTTTTT
CSVPRPVGGHKNTGELFF
>-|TRBD2|TRBV6-5|15|TRBJ2-7
TGTGCCAGCAGCTCTGGGACTAGCGGATCCTACGAGCAGTACTTC
CASSSGTSGSYEQYF
>-|-|TRBV4-1|11|TRBJ2-1
TGCGCCAGCAGGGCTTACAATGAGCAGTTCTTC
CASRAYNEQFF
>once|-|TRBV6-5|15|TRBJ2-3
TGTGCCAGCCGGGGGGCCGGGAGTTGGGCAGATACGCAGTATTTT
CASRGAGSWADTQYF
>-|TRBD2|TRBV3-1/TRBV3-2|15|TRBJ2-7
TGTGCCAGCAGCCATTATACTAGCGCCGGCCGGGAGCAGTACTTC
CASSHYTSAGREQYF
>-|TRBD1|TRBV24-1|12|TRBJ2-1
TGTGCCACCGGGACAGGGAGGGATGAGCAGTTCTTC
CATGTGRDEQFF
>-|TRBD1|TRBV19|14|TRBJ1-5
TGTGCCAGTAGTAGGGGGACAGCCAATCAGCCCCAGCATTTT
CASSRGTANQPQHF
>few|TRBD2|TRBV6-4|14|TRBJ2-1
TGTGCCAGCAGTACCGGGACTAGCATGGATGAGCAGTTCTTC
CASSTGTSMDEQFF
>-|-|TRBV5-6|15|TRBJ2-7
TGTGCCAGCAGCAAGGGACTCCTGGGCACCTACGAGCAGTACTTC
CASSKGLLGTYEQYF
>-|-|TRBV29-1|11|TRBJ2-1
TGCAGCGTTGAACAGTTCAATGAGCAGTTCTTC
CSVEQFNEQFF
>-|TRBD2|TRBV11-2|15|TRBJ2-7
TGTGCCAGCAGTCTCCGACTAGCGGGAGGCGGGGAGCAGTACTTC
CASSLRLAGGGEQYF
>few|-|TRBV29-1|14|TRBJ2-5
TGCAGCGTCCAAACTGGACAGTACCAAGAGACCCAGTACTTC
CSVQTGQYQETQYF
>-|TRBD1|TRBV5-4|16|TRBJ1-2
TGTGCCAGCAGCTCAAACCAAGACAGGGGCCGCTATGGCTACACCTTC
CASSSNQDRGRYGYTF
>-|TRBD2|TRBV6-6|14|TRBJ2-1
TGTGCCAGCAGTAGACTAGCGGGGTTCAATGAGCAGTTCTTC
CASSRLAGFNEQFF
>-|TRBD1|TRBV3-1/TRBV3-2|14|TRBJ1-6
TGTGCCAGCAGCCAAGCTTCCGGGACAGCAGTCCTCCACTTT
CASSQASGTAVLHF
>-|-|TRBV27|13|TRBJ2-7
TGTGCCAGCAGTACGTCTCGTCTAGGGGGGCAGTACTTC
CASSTSRLGGQYF
>-|-|TRBV3-1/TRBV3-2|13|TRBJ1-6
TGTGCCAGCAGCCAATTAACTTCTTCACCCCTCCACTTT
CASSQLTSSPLHF
>-|TRBD2|TRBV7-2|15|TRBJ2-3
TGTGCCAGCAGCTGGGGACTAGCGAGCAAAGATACGCAGTATTTT
CASSWGLASKDTQYF
>-|-|TRBV2|13|TRBJ2-5
TGTGCCAGCCGTCGGACTTTTGGGGAGACCCAGTACTTC
CASRRTFGETQYF
>-|-|TRBV7-2|15|TRBJ2-1
TGTGCCAGCAGCCCTGGCCTAGCAGCCTACAATGAGCAGTTCTTC
CASSPGLAAYNEQFF
>once|-|TRBV5-1|19|TRBJ2-5
TGCGCCAGCAGCTTGGGACTAGAGACCGGAAGGGCTTTCCAAGAGACCCAGTACTTC
CASSLGLETGRAFQETQYF
>-|TRBD1|TRBV5-1|13|TRBJ1-4
TGCGCCAGCTCGAGGACAGGGAATGAAAAACTGTTTTTT
CASSRTGNEKLFF
>few|-|TRBV7-9|16|TRBJ2-2
TGTGCCAGCAGCCATACCGGGCAGGGGGGACCCGGGGAGCTGTTTTTT
CASSHTGQGGPGELFF
>-|TRBD2|TRBV5-4|14|TRBJ2-7
TGTGCCAGCAGCTTGCGTCTAGCGGGAGTCGAGCAGTACTTC
CASSLRLAGVEQYF
>few|-|TRBV19|14|TRBJ1-6
TGTGCCAGTAGAACACAGGAAAATAATTCACCCCTCCACTTT
CASRTQENNSPLHF
>-|-|TRBV7-6|17|TRBJ2-7
TGTGCCAGCAGCCCGAAGGGTACGTCAGGGTACCCCTACGAGCAGTACTTC
CASSPKGTSGYPYEQYF
>-|TRBD2|TRBV2|15|TRBJ2-4
TGTGCCAGCAGTGAAATAACTAGCGGTAGAAACATTCAGTACTTC
CASSEITSGRNIQYF
>-|TRBD1|TRBV10-3|13|TRBJ2-5
TGTGCCATCGCCGGGACAGGTGACGAGACCCAGTACTTC
CAIAGTGDETQYF
>-|TRBD2|TRBV28|15|TRBJ2-4
TGTGCCAGCACCGGACTAGCGGCAGCCAAAAACATTCAGTACTTC
CASTGLAAAKNIQYF
>medium-sized|-|TRBV19|15|TRBJ1-5
TGTGCCAGTAGTATCAGGCCCAGGGGCAATCAGCCCCAGCATTTT
CASSIRPRGNQPQHF
>-|-|TRBV5-1|13|TRBJ2-7
TGCGCCAGCAGCAGAGGACGGGACTACGAGCAGTACTTC
CASSRGRDYEQYF
>-|TRBD2|TRBV28|17|TRBJ2-7
TGTGCCAGCAGTTCACAGGGTTGGGGGCGGGAGGTGGACGAGCAGTACTTC
CASSSQGWGREVDEQYF
>-|TRBD1|TRBV5-1|18|TRBJ2-6
TGCGCCAGCAGCCCACTGGGACAGGGCGGCTCTGGGGCCAACGTCCTGACTTTC
CASSPLGQGGSGANVLTF
>-|TRBD2|TRBV10-2|14|TRBJ2-1
TGCGCCAGCAGTGAGGGCGGGAGGGCAAATGAGCAGTTCTTC
CASSEGGRANEQFF
>-|-|TRBV13|14|TRBJ2-7
TGTGCCAGCAGCTTACCCGACAGCTCCTACGAGCAGTACTTC
CASSLPDSSYEQYF
>few|TRBD1|TRBV4-2|16|TRBJ2-1
TGTGCCAGCAGCCAGGGGACAGGGGGCATAAACAATGAGCAGTTCTTC
CASSQGTGGINNEQFF
>-|TRBD1|TRBV4-1|19|TRBJ2-6
TGCGCCAGCAGCCAAGAATTTAGACAGGGGATGGCTGGGGCCAACGTCCTGACTTTC
CASSQEFRQGMAGANVLTF
>-|-|TRBV19|9|TRBJ1-1
TGTGCCAGTCCCTCGGGAGCTTTCTTT
CASPSGAFF
>-|-|TRBV28|12|TRBJ1-5
TGTGCCAGCACCGGAGGCAATCAGCCCCAGCATTTT
CASTGGNQPQHF
>-|TRBD1|TRBV6-5|14|TRBJ1-5
TGTGCCAGCATTCCGGGACAGTTTAATCAGCCCCAGCATTTT
CASIPGQFNQPQHF
>-|TRBD2|TRBV29-1|12|TRBJ2-7
TGCAGCGCCCCGGGACTAGCGGGCGAGCAGTACTTC
CSAPGLAGEQYF
>once|TRBD2|TRBV7-8|15|TRBJ2-1
TGTGCCAGCAGCCGGACTAGCGGGAGCCCCAATGAGCAGTTCTTC
CASSRTSGSPNEQFF
>-|-|TRBV7-8|13|TRBJ1-1
TGTGCCAGCAGCTTAGCCTCCGCTAATGAAGCTTTCTTT
CASSLASANEAFF
>once|-|TRBV19|13|TRBJ2-1
TGTGCCAGTAGTATCGGGATCTACAATGAGCAGTTCTTC
CASSIGIYNEQFF